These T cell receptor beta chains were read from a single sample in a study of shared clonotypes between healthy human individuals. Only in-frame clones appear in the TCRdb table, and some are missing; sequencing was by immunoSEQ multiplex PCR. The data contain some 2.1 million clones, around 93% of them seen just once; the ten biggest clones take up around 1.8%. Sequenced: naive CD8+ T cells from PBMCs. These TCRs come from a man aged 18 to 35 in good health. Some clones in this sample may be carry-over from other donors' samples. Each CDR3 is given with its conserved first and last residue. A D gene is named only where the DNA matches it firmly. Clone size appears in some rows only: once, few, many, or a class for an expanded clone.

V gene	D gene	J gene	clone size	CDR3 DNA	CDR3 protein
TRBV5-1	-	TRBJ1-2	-	TGCGCCAGCAGCCTTGGGACGCTGTCCGGCTACACCTTC	CASSLGTLSGYTF
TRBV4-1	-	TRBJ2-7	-	TGCGCCAGCAGCCACGGGACGACGAGGTACGAGCAGTACTTC	CASSHGTTRYEQYF
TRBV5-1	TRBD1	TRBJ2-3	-	TGCGCCAGCAGCCCGGGACAGTTCTACACAGATACGCAGTATTTT	CASSPGQFYTDTQYF
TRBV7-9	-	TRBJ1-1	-	TGTGCCAGCAGCTTGAAGGAAATCCCTGGAGCTTTCTTT	CASSLKEIPGAFF
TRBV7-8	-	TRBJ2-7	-	TGTGCCAGCAGCTTAAGCCTAGCGAACTACGAGCAGTACTTC	CASSLSLANYEQYF
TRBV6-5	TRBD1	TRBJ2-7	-	TGTGCCAGCAGTCCGTGGACAGGCGAGCAGTACTTC	CASSPWTGEQYF
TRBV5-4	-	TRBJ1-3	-	TGTGCCAGCAGCTTTACCTCTGGAAACACCATATATTTT	CASSFTSGNTIYF
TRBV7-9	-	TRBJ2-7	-	TGTGCCAGCAGCTGGATAGCGGCACAAACTTACGAGCAGTACTTC	CASSWIAAQTYEQYF
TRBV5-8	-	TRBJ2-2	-	TGTGCCAGCAGCTTGGCGCGGAACACCGGGGAGCTGTTTTTT	CASSLARNTGELFF
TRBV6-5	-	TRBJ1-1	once	TGTGCCAGCAGTTATCGGGGGGAGGGCACTGAAGCTTTCTTT	CASSYRGEGTEAFF
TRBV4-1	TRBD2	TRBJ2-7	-	TGCGCCAGCAGCCAAGATGGTAGCGGGATTACCTACGAGCAGTACTTC	CASSQDGSGITYEQYF
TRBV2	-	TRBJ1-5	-	TGTGCCAGCTCCCCTGGGCAGGGCTCTCAGCCCCAGCATTTT	CASSPGQGSQPQHF
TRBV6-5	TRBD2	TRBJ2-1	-	TGTGCCACCCGACTAGCGGGAGGATACAATGAGCAGTTCTTC	CATRLAGGYNEQFF
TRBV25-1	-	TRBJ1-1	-	TGTGCCAGCAGTGAAAGAGGGCCTAGCACTGAAGCTTTCTTT	CASSERGPSTEAFF
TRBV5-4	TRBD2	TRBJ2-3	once	TGTGCCAGCAGCTTAGGGGACTATTCCCTACTCACAGATACGCAGTATTTT	CASSLGDYSLLTDTQYF
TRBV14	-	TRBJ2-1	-	TGTGCCAGCAGCCAGGGACGCCGGTGGGGGCAGTTCTTC	CASSQGRRWGQFF
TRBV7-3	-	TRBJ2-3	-	TGTGCCAGCAGCTTATTACCAGGGATCACAGATACGCAGTATTTT	CASSLLPGITDTQYF
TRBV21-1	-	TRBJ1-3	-	TGTGCCAGCAGCAAACCATCTTCGGGGGCGCGGGGAAACACCATATATTTT	CASSKPSSGARGNTIYF
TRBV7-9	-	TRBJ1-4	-	TGTGCCAGCAGCTTAAGATGGAAGGGGGACGAAAAACTGTTTTTT	CASSLRWKGDEKLFF
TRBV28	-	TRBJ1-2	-	TGTGCCAGCAGTTTTCCGGGGGGCGACTATGGCTACACCTTC	CASSFPGGDYGYTF
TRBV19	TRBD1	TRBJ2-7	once	TGTGCCAGTAGCGCCGGGACAGGTGATTACGAGCAGTACTTC	CASSAGTGDYEQYF
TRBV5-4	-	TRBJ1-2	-	TGTGCCAGCAGCCGTCAGACACTCAGCGGGGGCTACACCTTC	CASSRQTLSGGYTF
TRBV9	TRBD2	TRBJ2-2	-	TGTGCCAGCAGCGTAGACGGGAGGTACACCGGGGAGCTGTTTTTT	CASSVDGRYTGELFF
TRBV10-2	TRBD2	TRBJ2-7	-	TGCGCCAGCAGTGAGGGGGCTGGAGCGGGAGCCAGCTCCTACGAGCAGTACTTC	CASSEGAGAGASSYEQYF
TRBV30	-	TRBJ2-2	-	TGTGCCTGGACTAGTACCGGGGAGCTGTTTTTT	CAWTSTGELFF
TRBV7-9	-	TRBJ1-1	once	TGTGCCAGCAGCTCGGGCTCGAACACTGAAGCTTTCTTT	CASSSGSNTEAFF
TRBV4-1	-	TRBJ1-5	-	TGCGCCAGCAGCCCCTCGGGGGGCGGGAGCAATCAGCCCCAGCATTTT	CASSPSGGGSNQPQHF
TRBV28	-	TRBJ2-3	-	TGTGCCAGCAGTTTCTATCGGGAGCCCGGGACAGATACGCAGTATTTT	CASSFYREPGTDTQYF
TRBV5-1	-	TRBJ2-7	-	TGCGCCAGCAGCTCTGGCTACGAGCAGTACTTC	CASSSGYEQYF
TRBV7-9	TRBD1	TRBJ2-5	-	TGTGCCAGCAGCGGGGACAGGAGATCGGAGACCCAGTACTTC	CASSGDRRSETQYF
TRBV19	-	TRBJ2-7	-	TGTGCCAGTATAGGCCCTAGCCCGAGCGAGCAGTACTTC	CASIGPSPSEQYF
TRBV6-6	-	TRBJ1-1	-	TGTGCCAGCAGTTACGGATATGTGAACACTGAAGCTTTCTTT	CASSYGYVNTEAFF
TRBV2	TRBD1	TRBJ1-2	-	TGTGCCAGCAGCGGGGGACAGGGGGCCTATGGCTACACCTTC	CASSGGQGAYGYTF
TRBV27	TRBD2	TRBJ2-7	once	TGTGCCAGCAGTTTCTCAGCGGGGCAGAGGGGCTACGAGCAGTACTTC	CASSFSAGQRGYEQYF
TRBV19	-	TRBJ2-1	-	TGTGCCAGTAGTCTAGCCCGGAGCTCCTACAATGAGCAGTTCTTC	CASSLARSSYNEQFF
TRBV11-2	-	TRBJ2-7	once	TGTGCCAGCAGCTTATCTTGGAACGAGCAGTACTTC	CASSLSWNEQYF
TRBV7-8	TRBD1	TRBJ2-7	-	TGTGCCAGCAGCACCCGGGACAGAGCCTACGAGCAGTACTTC	CASSTRDRAYEQYF
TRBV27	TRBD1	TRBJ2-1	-	TGTGCCAGCAGTTTATTGGGACAGGGGTTTACGGAGCAGTTCTTC	CASSLLGQGFTEQFF
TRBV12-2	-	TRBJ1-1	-	TGTGCAAGTCGCTTATGTGCAGGGGGTTTGCGTGAGAACACTGAAGCTTTCTTT	CASRLCAGGLRENTEAFF
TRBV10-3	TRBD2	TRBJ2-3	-	TGTGCCATCAGTGAAGGACTAGCGGGAGGGTCAGATACGCAGTATTTT	CAISEGLAGGSDTQYF
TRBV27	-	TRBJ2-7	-	TGTGCCAGCAGCTCGATCCTGGGGACGCAGGCCTACGAGCAGTACTTC	CASSSILGTQAYEQYF
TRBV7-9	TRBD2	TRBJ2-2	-	TGTGCCAGCACGACACTACTAGCGTTTACGAACACCGGGGAGCTGTTTTTT	CASTTLLAFTNTGELFF
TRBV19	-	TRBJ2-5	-	TGTGCTACATCAGCCGGACAGAGCCAAGAGACCCAGTACTTC	CATSAGQSQETQYF
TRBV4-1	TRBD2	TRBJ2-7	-	TGCGCCAGCAGCCAAGATTATCTAGCGGGACTTACCTACGAGCAGTACTTC	CASSQDYLAGLTYEQYF
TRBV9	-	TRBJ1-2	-	TGTGCCAGCAGCGTAGCAGCTTCCCCATGGAACTATGGCTACACCTTC	CASSVAASPWNYGYTF
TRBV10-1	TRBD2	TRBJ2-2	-	TGCGCCAGCAGTGAGTCGAGGGGACTAGGTACCGGGGAGCTGTTTTTT	CASSESRGLGTGELFF
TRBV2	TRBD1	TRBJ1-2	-	TGTGCCAGCGTCGACAGGGGGCTCTATGGCTACACCTTC	CASVDRGLYGYTF
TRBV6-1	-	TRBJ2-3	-	TGTGCCAGCAGCCTATGGACAAGCCGAACAGATACGCAGTATTTT	CASSLWTSRTDTQYF
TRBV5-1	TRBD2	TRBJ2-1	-	TGCGCCAGCAGCTTGGGCCTAGCGGGGTGGGATGAGCAGTTCTTC	CASSLGLAGWDEQFF